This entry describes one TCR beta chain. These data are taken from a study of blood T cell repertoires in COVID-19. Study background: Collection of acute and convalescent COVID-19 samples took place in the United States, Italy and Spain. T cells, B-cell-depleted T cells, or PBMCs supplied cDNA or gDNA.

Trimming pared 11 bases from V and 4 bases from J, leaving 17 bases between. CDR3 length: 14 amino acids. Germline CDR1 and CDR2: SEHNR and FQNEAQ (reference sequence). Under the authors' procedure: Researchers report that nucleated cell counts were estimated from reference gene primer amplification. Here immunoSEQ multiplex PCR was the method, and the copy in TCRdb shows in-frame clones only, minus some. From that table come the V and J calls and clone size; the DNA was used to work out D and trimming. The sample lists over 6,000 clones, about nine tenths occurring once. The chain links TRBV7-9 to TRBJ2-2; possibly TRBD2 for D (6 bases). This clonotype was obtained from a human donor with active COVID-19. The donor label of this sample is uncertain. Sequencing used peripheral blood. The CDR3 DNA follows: TGTGCCGGAACTTCTACGGGGGTCACCGGGGAGCTGTTTTTT. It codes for CAGTSTGVTGELFF.